This T cell receptor beta chain was retrieved from a study of cytotoxic CD8 clonotypes in ibrutinib-treated CLL. Overall study context: By median approximately 63 months, around twelve had progressed and about 15 stayed remitted; responses had been 2 complete and 24 partial. Sequenced samples delivered averages of around 250,000 productive templates and around 90,000 productive rearrangements.

CDR1 is LNHDA, CDR2 SQIVND, per germline (reference sequence). Deletions cut 5 bases from V and 7 bases from J, with 20 bases between. CDR3 length equals 15 residues. Sequenced by immunoSEQ multiplex PCR; TCRdb stores in-frame clones only, minus some. The repertoire holds 150,000 or so clones, with approximately 80% as singletons. The receptor comes from a human donor with chronic lymphocytic leukemia. The rearrangement joins TRBV19 to TRBJ1-2, with D possibly TRBD1 on 5 matching bases. The material was PBMCs, obtained after 12 months of ibrutinib treatment. In DNA, the CDR3 is TGTGCCAGTAGTTTGGGCCAGGCCAGGGTTGGTGGCTACACCTTC. Translated, it gives CASSLGQARVGGYTF.